The entry that follows covers one T cell receptor (beta chain) sequence. The data derive from a study of T cell changes during pregnancy in multiple sclerosis. Assay: immunoSEQ multiplex PCR; the TCRdb copy retains only in-frame clones and omits some. The sample yields about 99,000 clones, around 94% seen once. This CDR3 contains 17 residues. V dropped 5 bases and J dropped 8; count of bases not matched to a gene: 17. The V gene's germline CDR1 is MDHEN and CDR2 SYDVKM. This clonotype was sampled from a female donor with multiple sclerosis, enrolled in a pregnancy study. V usage is TRBV28 and J usage is TRBJ2-1; 8 bases match TRBD1. The sequenced sample was peripheral blood, obtained after pregnancy. CDR3 coding DNA: TGTGCCAGCAGTCGCTGGTCAGTCAGGGGGCCTCCTGATGAGCAGTTCTTC. Residues: CASSRWSVRGPPDEQFF.